These 17 T cell receptor beta chains share one sample of origin, sequenced in a study of T cell changes during pregnancy in multiple sclerosis. Profiled with immunoSEQ multiplex PCR; TCRdb holds only in-frame clones, not every one. The sample has tens of thousands of clones, about 93% seen once. This material consisted of CD4+ T cells from peripheral blood mononuclear cells, taken in the third trimester of pregnancy. The receptors come from a female donor with multiple sclerosis, enrolled in a pregnancy study.

The chain employs TRBV4-1 and TRBJ2-1; 10 positions agree with TRBD2. This CDR3 is built from 16 residues. Germline CDR1 reads MGHRA; CDR2 reads YSYEKL. J was trimmed by 8 bases and V by 1 base; bases with no gene match: 8. The CDR3, as DNA: TGCGCCAGCAGCCAAGGGCCTAGCGGGAGTTTTGATGAGCAGTTCTTC. It is translated as CASSQGPSGSFDEQFF.

The chain is built from TRBV7-6 and TRBJ2-1; perhaps TRBD2 as D (6 bases). Trimming removed 8 bases at V and 0 bases at J, with 14 bases between. CDR3 size: 15 residues. CDR1 and CDR2 from the germline V gene are SGHVS and FNYEAQ. The CDR3: CASRRDSLSYNEQFF. CDR3 in DNA: TGTGCCAGCCGCCGGGACTCACTCTCCTACAATGAGCAGTTCTTC.

The chain links TRBV19 to TRBJ2-3, with 7 bases that match TRBD2. The J segment lost 1 base and the V segment lost 6 bases, leaving 1 base of the junction unmatched. Germline loops: CDR1 LNHDA, CDR2 SQIVND (reference sequence). This CDR3 region has 13 residues. The CDR3 DNA is TGTGCCAGTAGGGGAGGGGGCACAGATACGCAGTATTTT. Amino acid sequence: CASRGGGTDTQYF.

The chain carries TRBV19 and TRBJ2-1, with 13 bases matching TRBD2. The ends lost 7 bases at V and 6 bases at J; junction bases unmatched: 6. There are 15 residues in the CDR3. Germline V CDR1 and CDR2: LNHDA, SQIVND (reference sequence). The CDR3 here is CASTTSGRIFNEQFF. The CDR3, as DNA: TGTGCCAGTACGACTAGCGGGAGGATCTTCAATGAGCAGTTCTTC.

The V gene is TRBV7-9, the J gene TRBJ2-3; D unclear. Germline V gene data show CDR1 as SEHNR and CDR2 as FQNEAQ (reference sequence). The CDR3 has 12 amino acids. The V gene lost 5 bases and the J gene lost 9 bases, with 12 bases spanning the gap. The CDR3 loop reads CASSPSSETQYF. The CDR3 nucleotides read TGTGCCAGCAGCCCTTCGAGTGAGACGCAGTATTTT.

This sequence joins TRBV27 and TRBJ2-2, with 10 positions matching TRBD1. Germline V gene data show CDR1 as MNHEY and CDR2 as SMNVEV (reference sequence). This CDR3 comprises 18 residues. Losses at the gene ends were 5 bases for V and 4 bases for J; bases not matched to a gene: 13. CDR3 DNA: TGTGCCAGCAGTCCCGACAGGGGGCGGCTCCCAGGCACCGGGGAGCTGTTTTTT. Its translation is CASSPDRGRLPGTGELFF.

This chain uses TRBV4-1 with TRBJ2-1; 9 bases align to TRBD2. Germline V lookup: CDR1 MGHRA, CDR2 YSYEKL. CDR3 length equals 17 residues. With 0 bases clipped from V and 7 bases from J, the junction kept 10 bases outside the gene matches. The CDR3 bases are TGCGCCAGCAGCCAAGAGAAGGCCCTAGCGGGAACGAATGAGCAGTTCTTC. Encoded protein: CASSQEKALAGTNEQFF.

The rearrangement joins TRBV5-1 to TRBJ2-5; possible D gene TRBD2, 6 bases. Germline CDR1 SGHRS, CDR2 YFSETQ. The ends were cut back, 1 base at V and 1 base at J, with 14 bases in the middle. The CDR3 covers 16 residues. This CDR3 is CASSLSWDSTQETQYF. In DNA form, the CDR3 reads TGCGCCAGCAGCTTGAGTTGGGACTCCACCCAAGAGACCCAGTACTTC. Full variable domain (remainder filled in from reference TRBV5-1 and TRBJ2-5): KAGVTQTPRYLIKTRGQQVTLSCSPISGHRSVSWYQQTPGQGLQFLFEYFSETQRNKGNFPGRFSGRQFSNSRSEMNVSTLELGDSALYLCASSLSWDSTQETQYFGPGTRLLVL.

This chain uses TRBV28 with TRBJ1-1, with D possibly matching TRBD1 (5 bases). Looked up from germline, CDR1 is MDHEN and CDR2 is SYDVKM. The V gene lost 7 bases and the J gene lost 0 bases, with 12 bases spanning the gap. This CDR3 comprises 14 residues. The DNA for the CDR3 is TGTGCCAGCAATAACGGGGGGATGAACACTGAAGCTTTCTTT. It yields the protein CASNNGGMNTEAFF.

This clone was picked up one time. The chain joins TRBV5-1 to TRBJ1-1; the D gene is possibly TRBD1 (6 bases). There are 16 residues in the CDR3. Trimming left V 0 bases short and J 4 bases short, with 16 bases between. Germline V gives CDR1 SGHRS, CDR2 YFSETQ. DNA for the CDR3: TGCGCCAGCAGCTTGGGCCCCCGGGGGGCTGGCACTGAAGCTTTCTTT. Amino acids: CASSLGPRGAGTEAFF.

This sequence joins TRBV5-4 and TRBJ2-7; 11 nucleotides line up with TRBD2. This CDR3 is built from 16 residues. Germline assignment: CDR1 SGHNT and CDR2 YYREEE (reference sequence). V trimming: 0 bases; J trimming: 6 bases; junction bases outside the gene matches: 8. The CDR3 DNA sequence: TGTGCCAGCAGCTTGGCCACAGGGCTAGCGGGAGGCGAGCAGTACTTC. Translation: CASSLATGLAGGEQYF.

This chain connects TRBV30 to TRBJ2-1; 10 bases are a match to TRBD2. After removal of 0 bases from V and 10 bases from J, the junction contained 9 bases not matched to a gene. The CDR3 loop spans 15 amino acids. CDR1 is GTSNPN and CDR2 is SVGIG in the germline V gene (reference sequence). CDR3 sequence: CAWSVLAGPFGEQFF. CDR3 in DNA: TGTGCCTGGAGTGTACTAGCGGGACCTTTCGGGGAGCAGTTCTTC.

V and J are TRBV19 and TRBJ2-5; 7 bases match TRBD2. V trimming: 3 bases; J trimming: 5 bases; junction bases outside the gene matches: 12. In germline, CDR1 is LNHDA, CDR2 SQIVND (reference sequence). This CDR3 comprises 16 residues. The CDR3 loop reads CASSMGFGLAAETQYF. CDR3 nucleotides: TGTGCCAGTAGTATGGGGTTCGGGCTAGCGGCGGAGACCCAGTACTTC. The whole variable domain, filled in from reference TRBV19 and TRBJ2-5, reads DGGITQSPKYLFRKEGQNVTLSCEQNLNHDAMYWYRQDPGQGLRLIYYSQIVNDFQKGDIAEGYSVSREKKESFPLTVTSAQKNPTAFYLCASSMGFGLAAETQYFGPGTRLLVL.

V gene TRBV14 combines with J gene TRBJ2-6; D gene uncertain. In germline, CDR1 is SGHDN, CDR2 FVKESK. The CDR3 runs to 16 residues. Trimming took off 5 bases at V and 2 bases at J, with 13 bases between the two ends. The CDR3 loop reads CASSSLMSAGANVLTF. Here the CDR3 DNA reads TGTGCCAGCAGCAGCCTTATGAGTGCTGGGGCCAACGTCCTGACTTTC.

V gene TRBV2 combines with J gene TRBJ1-4, with TRBD1 matching over 10 bases. Germline V gives CDR1 SNHLY, CDR2 FYNNEI. Trimming cost V 6 bases and J 8 bases; bases outside gene matches: 3. This CDR3 spans 13 amino acids. The CDR3 sequence is CASRGTGVEKLFF. Here the CDR3 DNA reads TGTGCCAGCAGGGGGACAGGGGTCGAAAAACTGTTTTTT.

The genes are TRBV7-2 and TRBJ2-1; 11 bases map to TRBD2. Germline trimming cut 5 bases from V and 6 bases from J; bases unmatched to any gene: 15. CDR1 SGHTA and CDR2 FQGNSA come from the germline V gene. The CDR3 sequence is 18 residues long. This CDR3 is CASSRFLAGGIAGNEQFF. The DNA for the CDR3 is TGTGCCAGCAGCCGATTCTTAGCGGGAGGGATTGCCGGCAATGAGCAGTTCTTC.

The chain couples TRBV6-1 to TRBJ2-1, with TRBD1 identical over 7 bases. Germline lookup yields CDR1 MNHNS and CDR2 SASEGT. V shed 6 bases and J 1 base; nucleotides not matched to a gene: 3. The CDR3 has 14 amino acids. CDR3 sequence (DNA): TGTGCCAGCAGGAGGGACAGATCCTACAATGAGCAGTTCTTC. Translated, it gives CASRRDRSYNEQFF.